A single sample gave rise to the 14 T cell receptor beta chains below, sequenced in a study of blood T cell repertoires in COVID-19. TCRdb keeps only in-frame clones here, not all; method: immunoSEQ multiplex PCR. The sample records 250,000 or so clones, 80% to 85% being singletons. The sequenced sample was peripheral blood. The receptors were sampled from a man in his 60s with acute or convalescent COVID-19.

The rearrangement links TRBV28 to TRBJ2-3, with TRBD2 matching over 7 bases. The V and J ends lost 8 bases and 0 bases, in that order; junction bases with no gene match: 8. In germline, CDR1 is MDHEN, CDR2 SYDVKM. There are 15 residues in the CDR3. CDR3 sequence reads: CASLTWGGSTDTQYF. The DNA for the CDR3 is TGTGCCAGCCTTACTTGGGGGGGGAGCACAGATACGCAGTATTTT.

The J gene is TRBJ2-5, the V gene TRBV3-1 (or the pseudogene TRBV3-2); 7 bases map to TRBD2. The CDR3 has 16 residues. In germline, CDR1 is LGHDT, CDR2 YNNKEL (reference sequence). V was pared by 0 bases and J by 3 bases, with 7 bases of the junction left unmatched. This CDR3 reads CASSQDLGGNKETQYF. CDR3 DNA sequence: TGTGCCAGCAGCCAAGATCTGGGGGGGAATAAAGAGACCCAGTACTTC.

CDR3 sequence reads: CASSTNGEQFF. The CDR3 DNA is TGTGCCAGCAGCACAAATGGTGAGCAGTTCTTC. The genes are TRBV7-3 and TRBJ2-1; no definite D call. V lost 5 bases and J lost 9, with 8 bases in between. Germline CDR1 and CDR2: SGHTA and FQGTGA. The CDR3 runs to 11 residues.

This clone appeared a few times. J is TRBJ2-3 and V is TRBV24-1; 15 nucleotides match TRBD2. CDR3 length: 17 residues. With 3 bases clipped from V and 4 bases from J, the junction kept 4 bases outside the gene matches. The germline gives CDR1 KGHDR, CDR2 SFDVKD. The CDR3 loop is CATSDPGLAGGADTQYF. In DNA form, the CDR3 reads TGTGCCACCAGTGATCCCGGACTAGCGGGAGGGGCAGATACGCAGTATTTT.

The chain uses TRBV25-1 and TRBJ2-3, with 7 bases aligning to TRBD1. The V gene's germline CDR1 is MGHDK and CDR2 SYGVNS. Trimming at V came to 3 bases and at J to 2 bases, leaving 5 bases not matched to a gene. The CDR3 covers 15 residues. The CDR3 region is CASSDRGQATDTQYF. The CDR3 DNA sequence: TGTGCCAGCAGTGACCGCGGACAGGCCACAGATACGCAGTATTTT.

The chain uses TRBV6-5 and TRBJ2-7; D call uncertain. The CDR3 is made up of 15 amino acids. The germline V and J ends were trimmed by 6 bases and 4 bases, with 19 bases remaining between them. CDR1 and CDR2 from the germline V gene are MNHEY and SVGAGI. DNA for the CDR3: TGTGCCAGCAGACGCACGAGAGAGGCGGCTTACGAGCAGTACTTC. The encoded protein is CASRRTREAAYEQYF.

This chain links TRBV19 with TRBJ2-2, with D uncertain. V was pared by 1 base and J by 4 bases, with 4 bases between. CDR3 length: 13 amino acids. Germline values: CDR1 LNHDA, CDR2 SQIVND (reference sequence). The CDR3 loop is CASSIAVTGELFF. The CDR3 DNA reads TGTGCCAGTAGTATAGCGGTCACCGGGGAGCTGTTTTTT.

This clone was counted between two and nine times. The identical CDR3 is also encoded by other nucleotide sequences in the sample. The chain is built from TRBV9 and TRBJ2-2; D remains unclear. From germline, CDR1 is SGDLS and CDR2 YYNGEE. The length of the CDR3 is 12 residues. V was cut by 4 bases and J by 2 bases, with 3 bases left in between. CDR3 amino acids: CASSYNTGELFF. CDR3 DNA: TGTGCCAGCAGCTATAACACCGGGGAGCTGTTTTTT.

The chain carries TRBV27 and TRBJ2-3; the match to TRBD1 covers 9 bases. The CDR3 sequence is 14 residues long. After removal of 6 bases from V and 6 bases from J, the junction contained 7 bases not matched to a gene. The germline V gene has CDR1 MNHEY and CDR2 SMNVEV (reference sequence). CDR3 sequence (DNA): TGTGCCAGCAGAAGGACAGGGGCCCCCGATACGCAGTATTTT. It codes for CASRRTGAPDTQYF.

The genes are TRBV2 and TRBJ2-2; D might be TRBD1 (6 bases). From germline, CDR1 is SNHLY and CDR2 FYNNEI. V was cut by 7 bases and J by 5 bases, with 11 bases left in between. The CDR3 runs 13 residues. The DNA of the CDR3 is TGTGCCAGCATGAAGGGGGTGACCGGGGAGCTGTTTTTT. Amino acids: CASMKGVTGELFF.

The V gene is TRBV30, the J gene TRBJ2-3; TRBD2 matches 10 bases. V was pared by 2 bases and J by 4 bases, with 9 bases of the junction left unmatched. Germline V CDR1 and CDR2: GTSNPN, SVGIG (reference sequence). The CDR3 length is 16 residues. This CDR3 is CAWSWERGGHADTQYF. CDR3 bases: TGTGCCTGGAGTTGGGAGCGGGGGGGCCACGCAGATACGCAGTATTTT.

This chain's CDR3 is CSVGNRGYGYTF. CDR3 bases: TGCAGCGTTGGTAACAGGGGCTATGGCTACACCTTC. The J gene is TRBJ1-2, the V gene TRBV29-1, with TRBD1 matching over 7 bases. Germline CDR1 and CDR2: SQVTM and ANQGSEA. CDR3 length: 12 residues. Trimming removed 4 bases from V and 4 bases from J; junction bases left unmatched: 3. Looking up the rest from reference TRBV29-1 and TRBJ1-2 gives the full variable domain: SAVISQKPSRDICQRGTSLTIQCQVDSQVTMMFWYRQQPGQSLTLIATANQGSEATYESGFVIDKFPISRPNLTFSTLTVSNMSPEDSSIYLCSVGNRGYGYTFGSGTRLTVV.

The chain employs TRBV27 and TRBJ2-1, with a tentative D call TRBD2 (6 bases). This CDR3 spans 15 amino acids. V gave up 4 bases and J gave up 2 bases, with 12 bases separating them. Germline V gene sequence: CDR1 MNHEY, CDR2 SMNVEV (reference sequence). CDR3 in DNA: TGTGCCAGCAGTTCACGGCGGGGAACCTACAATGAGCAGTTCTTC. Amino acids: CASSSRRGTYNEQFF.

This clone was picked up one time. The chain uses TRBV11-2 and TRBJ2-2, with a possible D match to TRBD2 (6 bases). V lost 3 bases and J lost 0, with 14 bases in between. The CDR3 is 17 amino acids. Germline CDR1 reads SGHAT; CDR2 reads FQNNGV. CDR3 residues: CASSLAGRFANTGELFF. The CDR3, as DNA: TGTGCCAGCAGCTTGGCGGGACGGTTCGCGAACACCGGGGAGCTGTTTTTT.